These 2 T cell receptor beta chains originate from one sample sequenced in a study of shared clonotypes between healthy human individuals (dated by TCRdb to the early 2020s). Libraries were constructed by the immunoSEQ multiplex PCR assay. TCRdb provides this immuneACCESS table in a form limited to in-frame rearrangements. Some clones are lacking; in checked studies, under half of them reflect an unresolved V gene, and why the rest are absent is not known. The table for this sample lists about 2.2 million clones; 85% to 95% of them were counted only once. More than 1.5% of the sample is taken by the ten largest. For the CD8 naive samples, CD45RO-negative cells were positively selected for CCR7, yielding a CD45RA+CCR7+ population from which TemRA cells were excluded. The sequenced sample was naive CD8+ T cells from PBMCs. The cell subset or site label, read with the paper, signifies: CD45RA+CCR7+. Receptors were obtained from a man aged 18 to 30 in good health. Some clones in this sample may be carry-over from other donors' samples.

CDR3 DNA sequence: TGTGCCAGCAGGGCTCAGACAGGCACCGAGCAGTACTTC. It codes for CASRAQTGTEQYF. The chain has TRBV27 and TRBJ2-7, with a possible D match to TRBD1 (6 bases). In germline, CDR1 is MNHEY, CDR2 SMNVEV (reference sequence). The V and J ends lost 6 bases and 6 bases respectively, with 15 bases between them. The CDR3 loop spans 13 amino acids.

This clone was seen just once. For the CDR3, the DNA is TGCGCCAGCAGCCAAGATATAAGCGGGACAGGGTGGGATGAGCAGTTCTTC. Translating it yields CASSQDISGTGWDEQFF. The rearrangement uses TRBV4-1 and TRBJ2-1; 9 bases match TRBD1. The V segment lost 0 bases and the J segment 8 bases; nucleotides outside the gene matches: 11. CDR3 length equals 17 residues. Germline V gene sequence: CDR1 MGHRA, CDR2 YSYEKL.